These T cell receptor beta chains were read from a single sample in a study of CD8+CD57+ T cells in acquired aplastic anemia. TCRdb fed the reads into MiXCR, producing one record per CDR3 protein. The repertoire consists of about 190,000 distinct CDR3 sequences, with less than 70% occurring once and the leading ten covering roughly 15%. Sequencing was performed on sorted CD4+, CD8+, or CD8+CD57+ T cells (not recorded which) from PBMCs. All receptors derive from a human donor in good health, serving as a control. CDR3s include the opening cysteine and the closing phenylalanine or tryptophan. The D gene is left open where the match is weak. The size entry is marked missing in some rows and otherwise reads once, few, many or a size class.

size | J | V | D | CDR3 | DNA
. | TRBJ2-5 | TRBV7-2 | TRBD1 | CASNYGPGGRETQYF | TGTGCCAGCAACTACGGCCCAGGGGGTCGAGAGACCCAGTACTTC
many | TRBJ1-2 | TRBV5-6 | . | CASSLGNYGYTF | TGTGCCAGCAGCTTGGGCAACTATGGCTACACCTTC
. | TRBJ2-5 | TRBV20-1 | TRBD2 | CSVGGGRTQYF | TGCAGTGTGGGCGGGGGGCGGACCCAGTACTTC
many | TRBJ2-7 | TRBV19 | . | CASSKLLVPALYEQYF | TGTGCCAGTAGTAAGCTCCTAGTTCCTGCCTTATACGAGCAGTACTTC
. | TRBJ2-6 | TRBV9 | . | CASSVGSGHPGANVLTF | TGTGCCAGCAGCGTAGGTTCGGGTCACCCTGGGGCCAACGTCCTGACTTTC
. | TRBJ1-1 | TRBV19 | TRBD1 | CASTRTGPAVAAFF | TGTGCCAGTACTCGGACAGGGCCCGCCGTGGCAGCCTTCTTT
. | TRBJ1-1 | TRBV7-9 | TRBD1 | CASSLLTGDTEAFF | TGTGCCAGCAGTTTATTGACAGGGGACACTGAAGCTTTCTTT
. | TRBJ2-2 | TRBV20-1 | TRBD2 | CSASDGGFTNTGELFF | TGCAGTGCTAGTGACGGGGGGTTCACCAACACCGGGGAGCTGTTTTTT
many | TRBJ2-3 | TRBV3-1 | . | CASSFGLGGLDTQYF | TGTGCCAGCAGCTTTGGTTTGGGGGGCCTGGATACGCAGTATTTT
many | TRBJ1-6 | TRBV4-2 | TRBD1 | CASSQGDRDRSSPLHF | TGTGCCAGCAGCCAAGGGGACAGGGACAGGAGTTCACCCCTCCACTTT
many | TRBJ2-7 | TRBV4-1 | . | CASSQVARQGGSPLLQYF | TGCGCCAGCAGCCAAGTAGCTCGGCAGGGAGGAAGTCCCCTCCTGCAGTACTTC